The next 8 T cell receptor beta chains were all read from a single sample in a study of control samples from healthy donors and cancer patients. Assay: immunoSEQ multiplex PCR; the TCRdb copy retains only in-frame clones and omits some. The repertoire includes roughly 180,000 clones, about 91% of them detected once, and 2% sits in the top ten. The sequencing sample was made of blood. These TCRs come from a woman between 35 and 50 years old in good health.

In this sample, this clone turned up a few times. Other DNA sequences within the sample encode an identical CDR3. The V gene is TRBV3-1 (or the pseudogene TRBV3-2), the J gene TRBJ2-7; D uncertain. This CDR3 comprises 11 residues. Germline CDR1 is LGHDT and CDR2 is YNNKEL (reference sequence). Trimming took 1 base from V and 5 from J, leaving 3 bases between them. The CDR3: CASSQVDEQYF. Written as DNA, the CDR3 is TGTGCCAGCAGCCAAGTCGACGAGCAGTACTTC.

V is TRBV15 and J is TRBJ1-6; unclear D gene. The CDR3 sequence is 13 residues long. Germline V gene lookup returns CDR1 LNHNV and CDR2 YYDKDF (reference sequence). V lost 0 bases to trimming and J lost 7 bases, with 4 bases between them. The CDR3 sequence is CATSREGNSPLHF. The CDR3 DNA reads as TGTGCCACCAGCAGAGAGGGAAATTCACCCCTCCACTTT.

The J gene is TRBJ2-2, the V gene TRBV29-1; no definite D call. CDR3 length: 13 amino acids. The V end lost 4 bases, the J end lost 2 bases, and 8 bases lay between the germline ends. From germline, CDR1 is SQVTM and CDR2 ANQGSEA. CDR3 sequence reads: CSVVPVNTGELFF. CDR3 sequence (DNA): TGCAGCGTTGTGCCTGTCAACACCGGGGAGCTGTTTTTT.

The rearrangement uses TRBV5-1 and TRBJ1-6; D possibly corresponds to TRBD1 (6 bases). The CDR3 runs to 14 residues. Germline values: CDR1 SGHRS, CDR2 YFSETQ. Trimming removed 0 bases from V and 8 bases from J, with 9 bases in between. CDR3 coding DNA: TGCGCCAGCAGCTTGGCCGCAGGGGATTCACCCCTCCACTTT. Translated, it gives CASSLAAGDSPLHF.

The CDR3 reads CASSDDRVRHNSPLHF. The CDR3 nucleotides read TGTGCCAGCAGTGACGACAGGGTCAGGCATAATTCACCCCTCCACTTT. The chain recombines TRBV6-1 with TRBJ1-6, with TRBD1 matching 7 bases. The germline gives CDR1 MNHNS, CDR2 SASEGT. The CDR3 totals 16 residues. V was pared by 3 bases and J by 5 bases, with 7 bases of the junction left unmatched.

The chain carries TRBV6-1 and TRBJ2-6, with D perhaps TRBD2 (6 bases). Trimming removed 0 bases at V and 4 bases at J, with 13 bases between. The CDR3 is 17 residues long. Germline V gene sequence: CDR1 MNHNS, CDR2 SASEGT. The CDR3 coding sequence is TGTGCCAGCAGTGAAGCGGCAGGGCGGGAAGGGGCCAACGTCCTGACTTTC. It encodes CASSEAAGREGANVLTF.

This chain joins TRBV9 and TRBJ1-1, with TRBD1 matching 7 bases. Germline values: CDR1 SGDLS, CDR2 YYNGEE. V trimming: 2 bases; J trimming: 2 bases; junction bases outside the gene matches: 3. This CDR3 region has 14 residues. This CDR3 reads CASSVTGVNTEAFF. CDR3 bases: TGTGCCAGCAGCGTCACAGGGGTCAACACTGAAGCTTTCTTT.

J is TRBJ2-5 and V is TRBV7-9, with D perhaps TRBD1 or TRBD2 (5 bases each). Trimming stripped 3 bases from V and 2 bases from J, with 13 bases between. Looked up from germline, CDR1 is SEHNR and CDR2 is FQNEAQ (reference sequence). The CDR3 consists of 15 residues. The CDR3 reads CASSFSRDVQETQYF. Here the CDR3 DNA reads TGTGCCAGCAGCTTCTCTCGGGACGTTCAAGAGACCCAGTACTTC.